What follows is one T cell receptor (beta chain) and its context. What it binds is not known. These data belong to a study of shared clonotypes between healthy human individuals. Study findings and constraints: On the whole, naive subsets had larger estimated richness than memory subsets had. Some clonotypes were shared by all four sorted-subset donors, while others were not shared. The non-shared ones had lower generation probabilities than the shared ones.

A roughly 200 ng quantity of DNA, roughly 29,000 T cell genomes, went into the sorted-subset replicate PCRs. Method: immunoSEQ multiplex PCR; TCRdb's copy keeps in-frame clones and lacks some. The sample comprises roughly 1,600,000 clones, roughly 98.5% of which are singletons, and roughly 0.36% rests with the top ten. Germline V gene lookup returns CDR1 MNHEY and CDR2 SVGAGI. Trimming removed 5 bases from V and 5 bases from J, with 10 bases in between. The CDR3 runs to 13 residues. The sample consisted of naive CD4+ T cells sorted from blood. The subset denotes: CD45RA+ positively selected. The chain has TRBV6-5 and TRBJ1-5; D gene unclear. This sequence originates from a man aged 25 to 40 in good health. The CDR3 region has the DNA TGTGCCAGCAGTAAACTTCTGGATCAGCCCCAGCATTTT. Amino acids: CASSKLLDQPQHF.